The 20 T cell receptor beta chains listed next were all sequenced from one sample in a study of T cells in Graves' hyperthyroidism and ophthalmopathy (dated by TCRdb to about 2019). The library came from multiplex PCR. The listed sequencing device is Illumina HiSeq 2000. TCR beta CDR3 regions were amplified from RNA transcripts. A first-round RT-PCR of the TCR CDR3 used the HTBI primer set with the Qiagen OneStep RT-PCR kit. The public reads were reanalyzed by TCRdb: fastp trimming at Q25, MiXCR alignment, in-frame beta chains only. Duplicate CDR3 protein sequences are folded into a single record with the most common DNA and genes. This sample holds more than 550,000 distinct CDR3 sequences; approximately 15% were observed only once. 15% to 19% of the sample is taken by the ten largest. Specimen: blood. The receptors stem from a man in his fifties with Graves' hyperthyroidism.

In this sample, this clonotype turned up many times. The chain carries TRBV19 and TRBJ2-1; TRBD1 matches 8 bases. Germline CDR1 LNHDA, CDR2 SQIVND (reference sequence). The junction had 5 bases not matched to a gene; V was cut back by 9 bases and J by 1 base. The CDR3 spans 14 residues. CDR3 nucleotide sequence: TGTGCCAGCAGCTGGACAGGGTCCTACAATGAGCAGTTCTTC. Protein product: CASSWTGSYNEQFF. The entire variable domain, with the rest obtained from reference TRBV19 and TRBJ2-1, is as follows: DGGITQSPKYLFRKEGQNVTLSCEQNLNHDAMYWYRQDPGQGLRLIYYSQIVNDFQKGDIAEGYSVSREKKESFPLTVTSAQKNPTAFYLCASSWTGSYNEQFFGPGTRLTVL.

The gene calls are TRBV6-1 and TRBJ2-7, with D tentatively TRBD1 (6 bases). The CDR3 consists of 14 residues. Trimming removed 4 bases at V and 2 bases at J, with 12 bases between. In germline, CDR1 is MNHNS, CDR2 SASEGT. The CDR3 DNA reads as TGTGCCAGCAGTGCCAGGGGAAGGGCCTACGAGCAGTACTTC. Protein sequence: CASSARGRAYEQYF.

Concerning this clonotype: A much larger clonotype is one base distant, so this may be a read error. The chain has TRBV20-1 and TRBJ2-1, with D possibly matching TRBD2 (6 bases). This CDR3 region has 13 residues. Per the germline V gene, CDR1 is DFQATT and CDR2 is SNEGSKA (reference sequence). The CDR3 protein is CSAAGSSYNKQFF. The CDR3 DNA sequence: TGCAGTGCGGCGGGGAGCTCCTACAATAAGCAGTTCTTC.

This clonotype was recorded many times. The gene calls are TRBV2 and TRBJ2-1; TRBD1 is a possible D gene (6 bases). V gave up 4 bases and J gave up 4 bases, with 11 bases separating them. There are 14 residues in the CDR3. Germline assignment: CDR1 SNHLY and CDR2 FYNNEI. The CDR3 DNA is TGTGCCAGCAGTGCCCGACAGGCATACAATGAGCAGTTCTTC. The encoded protein is CASSARQAYNEQFF.

The table lists this clonotype with many counts. The chain recombines TRBV5-1 with TRBJ2-1; tentatively, D is TRBD2 (6 bases). Deletions cut 3 bases from V and 0 bases from J, with 10 bases between. The CDR3 is 15 residues long. Germline-derived CDR1 and CDR2 are SGHRS and YFSETQ. CDR3 in amino acids: CASSYSGDSYNEQFF. DNA for the CDR3: TGCGCCAGCAGCTATAGCGGAGACTCCTACAATGAGCAGTTCTTC.

This clonotype was recorded a few times. In DNA, the CDR3 is TGCGCCAGCAGCTACCCCACCCAGGGTGGCGACGAGCAGTACTTC. Its translation: CASSYPTQGGDEQYF. The chain employs TRBV5-1 and TRBJ2-7, with D perhaps TRBD1 (5 bases). The CDR3 runs 15 residues. V was shortened by 3 bases and J by 5 bases, with 18 bases between the two germline ends. The germline V gene encodes CDR1 SGHRS and CDR2 YFSETQ.

The genes are TRBV28 and TRBJ1-5; 9 bases line up with TRBD1. CDR3 length equals 18 residues. V dropped 6 bases and J dropped 4; count of bases not matched to a gene: 16. Germline V lookup: CDR1 MDHEN, CDR2 SYDVKM. CDR3 DNA: TGTGCCAGCAGGCATCCCAGCATCGGGACAGGGTGGAATCAGCCCCAGCATTTT. It codes for CASRHPSIGTGWNQPQHF.

This clonotype was detected many times. The chain links TRBV27 to TRBJ2-1; D is ambiguous. The CDR3 runs 12 residues. V shed 2 bases and J shed 8 bases, with 7 bases lying between them. The germline V gene encodes CDR1 MNHEY and CDR2 SMNVEV (reference sequence). The CDR3 DNA reads TGTGCCAGCAGTTTAGGTAGCTATGAGCAGTTCTTC. Encoded protein: CASSLGSYEQFF.

V and J are TRBV12-3 or TRBV12-4 and TRBJ1-4; 9 bases align to TRBD1. The CDR3 spans 16 residues. J was trimmed by 3 bases and V by 6 bases; bases with no gene match: 8. The CDR3 loop reads CASSPQGALANEKLFF. CDR3 DNA: TGTGCCAGCAGCCCACAGGGGGCACTTGCTAATGAAAAACTGTTTTTT.

This clonotype came up a few times. This chain uses TRBV7-8 with TRBJ1-2; possibly TRBD1 for D (5 bases). Germline CDR1 reads SGHVS; CDR2 reads FQNEAQ. V gave up 2 bases and J gave up 7 bases, with 23 bases separating them. This CDR3 spans 17 amino acids. The CDR3: CASSLSIGRDQHAGYTF. The CDR3 region has the DNA TGTGCCAGCAGCTTATCAATAGGACGGGACCAGCATGCTGGCTACACCTTC.

This clonotype showed up just a few times. CDR3 coding DNA: TGTGCCTGGAGTGTACAGGGAGGGTCGGGCAACGAGCAGTACTTC. This translates into CAWSVQGGSGNEQYF. This chain joins TRBV30 and TRBJ2-7; TRBD2 might be the D (7 bases). Trimming pared 0 bases from V and 5 bases from J, leaving 17 bases between. The CDR3 contains 15 residues. CDR1 and CDR2 from the germline V gene are GTSNPN and SVGIG (reference sequence).

As concerns this clonotype: Since a much larger clone is just one base distant, this may be a read error. The chain carries TRBV28 and TRBJ2-7; TRBD2 aligns across 13 bases. V was clipped by 6 bases and J by 3 bases; unmatched bases: 5. Germline V gene sequence: CDR1 MDHEN, CDR2 SYDVKM. The CDR3 extends over 15 amino acids. The CDR3 protein is CASSSTSGRFYEQYF. The CDR3 DNA sequence: TGTGCCAGCAGCTCGACTAGCGGGAGGTTCTACGAGCAGTACTTC.

In the case of this clonotype: A read error may explain this, as a much larger clone is one base away. The chain is built from TRBV30 and TRBJ1-1, with TRBD1 matching 7 bases. The CDR3 runs to 13 residues. V lost 4 bases to trimming and J lost 2 bases; unmatched junction nucleotides: 4. Looked up from germline, CDR1 is GTSNPN and CDR2 is SVGIG (reference sequence). CDR3 sequence: CAWTGQHNTEAFF. As DNA, the CDR3 is TGTGCCTGGACGGGACAGCATAACACTGAAGCTTTCTTT.

This clonotype was found many times. This chain joins TRBV28 and TRBJ2-7; TRBD2 might be the D (5 bases). Trimming cost V 6 bases and J 0 bases, with 12 bases left between them. This CDR3 has 14 residues. From germline, CDR1 is MDHEN and CDR2 SYDVKM. CDR3 coding DNA: TGTGCCAGCAGGGGAGCCTCGGCCTCCTACGAGCAGTACTTC. Its translation: CASRGASASYEQYF.

This clonotype was counted at least ten times. This chain connects TRBV30 to TRBJ2-7; 9 positions agree with TRBD1. The V segment lost 8 bases and the J segment 4 bases; nucleotides outside the gene matches: 12. This CDR3 spans 14 amino acids. Germline V gene data show CDR1 as GTSNPN and CDR2 as SVGIG (reference sequence). As DNA, the CDR3 is TGTGCCGTAGGAAAATCGACAGGGGGTTACGAGCAGTACTTC. As protein: CAVGKSTGGYEQYF.

This clonotype has a count of ten or more. The gene calls are TRBV28 and TRBJ1-1, with no clear D. Deletions cut 5 bases from V and 6 bases from J, with 16 bases between. The germline CDR1 and CDR2 sequences are MDHEN and SYDVKM. This CDR3 has 14 amino acids. The CDR3 DNA sequence: TGTGCCAGCAGTCACCCACCCTCCGGGCCTGAAGCTTTCTTT. Translating gives CASSHPPSGPEAFF.

Only one count was recorded for this clonotype. Compared with germline, one end of the junction differs, possibly owing to a read error. The V gene is TRBV20-1, the J gene TRBJ1-4, with 8 bases identical to TRBD1. The CDR3 covers 14 residues. CDR1 DFQATT and CDR2 SNEGSKA come from the germline V gene (reference sequence). CDR3 sequence reads: CSASQGATNGKLFF. CDR3 in DNA: TGCAGTGCTTCCCAGGGGGCAACTAATGGAAAACTGTTTTTT.

This clonotype was seen repeatedly, ten times or more. The rearrangement links TRBV27 to TRBJ2-2; weak D call: TRBD1 (6 bases). This CDR3 contains 16 residues. Looked up from germline, CDR1 is MNHEY and CDR2 is SMNVEV (reference sequence). Trimming took off 2 bases at V and 5 bases at J, with 15 bases between the two ends. CDR3 DNA sequence: TGTGCCAGCAGTTTAGTCTGGGGGCGATGGACCGGGGAGCTGTTTTTT. Translation gives CASSLVWGRWTGELFF.

The V gene is TRBV20-1, the J gene TRBJ2-4; 12 nucleotides align to TRBD1. CDR3 length: 14 residues. Per the germline V gene, CDR1 is DFQATT and CDR2 is SNEGSKA (reference sequence). Unmatched junction bases numbered 8, after V lost 6 bases and J lost 8 bases. The CDR3 loop is CSARDRGRVDIQYF. For the CDR3, the DNA is TGCAGTGCGAGGGACAGGGGGCGTGTAGACATTCAGTACTTC.

J is TRBJ2-1 and V is TRBV5-1; 8 nucleotides match TRBD1. Losses at the gene ends were 7 bases for V and 2 bases for J; bases not matched to a gene: 8. Germline V gene data show CDR1 as SGHRS and CDR2 as YFSETQ. The CDR3 consists of 15 residues. For the CDR3, the DNA is TGCGCCAGCCGTAAGGAGGGACAGGCCTACAATGAGCAGTTCTTC. This translates into CASRKEGQAYNEQFF.